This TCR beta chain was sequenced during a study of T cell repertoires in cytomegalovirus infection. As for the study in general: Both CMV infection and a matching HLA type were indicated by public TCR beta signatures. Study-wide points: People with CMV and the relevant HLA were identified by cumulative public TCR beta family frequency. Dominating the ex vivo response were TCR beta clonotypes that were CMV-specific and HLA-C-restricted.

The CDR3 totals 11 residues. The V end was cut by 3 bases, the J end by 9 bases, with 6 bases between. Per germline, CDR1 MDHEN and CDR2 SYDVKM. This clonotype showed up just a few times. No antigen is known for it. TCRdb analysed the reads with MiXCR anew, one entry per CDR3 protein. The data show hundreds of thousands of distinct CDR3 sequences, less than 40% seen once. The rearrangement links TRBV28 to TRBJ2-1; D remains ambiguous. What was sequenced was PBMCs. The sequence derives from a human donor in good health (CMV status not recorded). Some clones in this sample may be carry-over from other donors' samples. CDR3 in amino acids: CASSLGLEQFF. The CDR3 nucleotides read TGTGCCAGCAGTTTGGGCCTTGAGCAGTTCTTC.